Below, 18 T cell receptor beta chains from the same sample are listed, as sequenced in a study of control samples from healthy donors and cancer patients. Some clones are missing from TCRdb's copy, which holds only in-frame ones; the method was immunoSEQ multiplex PCR. The profile shows around 15,000 clones, 87% of them singletons. The sequenced material came from PBMCs. The source is a woman aged 70 to 79 with colorectal cancer.

The chain links TRBV11-2 to TRBJ1-4, with D hard to call. Germline loops: CDR1 SGHAT, CDR2 FQNNGV. The CDR3 has 19 amino acids. V was shortened by 4 bases and J by 5 bases, with 26 bases between the two germline ends. As DNA, the CDR3 is TGTGCCAGCAGCTCCCCTACTTTTAAGACGGAGATGAAAAATGAAAAACTGTTTTTT. Its translation: CASSSPTFKTEMKNEKLFF.

V and J are TRBV12-3 or TRBV12-4 and TRBJ2-7; D possibly corresponds to TRBD2 (5 bases). V was trimmed by 4 bases and J by 6 bases, leaving 10 bases between them. The CDR3 length is 12 residues. CDR3 DNA: TGTGCCAGCAGTTCTCTAGCCCGCGAGCAGTACTTC. Translating gives CASSSLAREQYF.

The chain links TRBV7-7 to TRBJ2-7, with D possibly called TRBD1 or TRBD2 (5 bases each). V dropped 5 bases and J dropped 4 bases, with 12 bases sitting between them. The CDR3 runs to 13 residues. Germline CDR1 SSHAT, CDR2 FNYEAQ (reference sequence). The CDR3 coding sequence is TGTGCCAGCAGCCGGGGCCTGGCGTACGAGCAGTACTTC. Its translation is CASSRGLAYEQYF.

The gene calls are TRBV27 and TRBJ1-5, with 8 bases identical to TRBD1. This CDR3 contains 14 residues. Germline V CDR1 and CDR2: MNHEY, SMNVEV (reference sequence). Losses at the gene ends were 2 bases for V and 10 bases for J; bases not matched to a gene: 7. In DNA form, the CDR3 reads TGTGCCAGCAGTTTAAGGACAGGGAGTTCCCCCCAGCATTTT. It specifies CASSLRTGSSPQHF.

The chain uses TRBV5-5 and TRBJ2-7; 7 nucleotides align to TRBD1. Germline values: CDR1 SGHKS, CDR2 YYEKEE (reference sequence). Germline trimming cut 0 bases from V and 3 bases from J; bases unmatched to any gene: 3. The CDR3 is 14 amino acids. The CDR3 nucleotides read TGTGCCAGCAGCTTGGAAGGGGGCGGCTACGAGCAGTACTTC. It codes for CASSLEGGGYEQYF. The entire variable domain, with the rest obtained from reference TRBV5-5 and TRBJ2-7, is as follows: DAGVTQSPTHLIKTRGQQVTLRCSPISGHKSVSWYQQVLGQGPQFIFQYYEKEERGRGNFPDRFSARQFPNYSSELNVNALLLGDSALYLCASSLEGGGYEQYFGPGTRLTVT.

Worth noting for this clone: Relative to the germline gene, one junction end is altered; a read error may explain this. This chain joins TRBV18 and TRBJ2-2; D is undetermined. This CDR3 comprises 12 residues. Germline V gene data show CDR1 as KGHSH and CDR2 as LQKENI. CDR3 DNA: TGTGCCAGCTCACCACCGACCGAGGAGCTGTTTTTT. This gives the protein CASSPPTEELFF.

This chain links TRBV7-9 with TRBJ2-1; D not certain. CDR3 length: 15 residues. The ends were cut back, 5 bases at V and 6 bases at J, with 17 bases in the middle. Germline CDR1 reads SEHNR; CDR2 reads FQNEAQ (reference sequence). This chain's CDR3 is CASSPLVSLGNEQFF. In DNA form, the CDR3 reads TGTGCCAGCAGCCCCCTAGTGTCCTTGGGCAATGAGCAGTTCTTC. Full variable domain (remainder filled in from reference TRBV7-9 and TRBJ2-1): DTGVSQNPRHKITKRGQNVTFRCDPISEHNRLYWYRQTLGQGPEFLTYFQNEAQLEKSRLLSDRFSAERPKGSFSTLEIQRTEQGDSAMYLCASSPLVSLGNEQFFGPGTRLTVL.

The rearrangement links TRBV6-1 to TRBJ2-1; no definite D call. The CDR3 runs 16 residues. V was clipped by 1 base and J by 3 bases, with 13 bases between them. Germline CDR1 is MNHNS and CDR2 is SASEGT. CDR3 sequence (DNA): TGTGCCAGCAGTGAAGAAGGCGCATCCTTCTACAATGAGCAGTTCTTC. Translated: CASSEEGASFYNEQFF.

The rearrangement joins TRBV7-2 to TRBJ2-3; D may match TRBD1 or TRBD2 (6 bases each). Trimming left V 2 bases short and J 5 bases short, with 17 bases between. Germline V gene data show CDR1 as SGHTA and CDR2 as FQGNSA. The CDR3 contains 16 residues. CDR3 DNA: TGTGCCAGCAGCTTAAAATCTTCACGGGGGCGAGATACGCAGTATTTT. Amino acid sequence: CASSLKSSRGRDTQYF.

The chain is built from TRBV9 and TRBJ1-1; TRBD1 agrees at 7 bases. This CDR3 contains 17 residues. Germline lookup yields CDR1 SGDLS and CDR2 YYNGEE. With V trimmed by 4 bases and J by 9 bases, 21 bases remained unmatched. CDR3 in DNA: TGTGCCAGCAGCCCCAGGGTCCTGGTGCAGGGGGTAACTCAAGCTTTCTTT. Protein sequence: CASSPRVLVQGVTQAFF.

In its sample, this clone was seen a few times. The CDR3 DNA reads as TGTGCCAGCAGCAAAACTTGGACAGTGAGGATAATAAACAATCAGCCCCAGCATTTT. It is translated as CASSKTWTVRIINNQPQHF. The chain is built from TRBV7-9 and TRBJ1-5; possible D gene TRBD1, 6 bases. The CDR3 has 19 amino acids. Germline loops: CDR1 SEHNR, CDR2 FQNEAQ (reference sequence). V dropped 5 bases and J dropped 3 bases, with 26 bases sitting between them.

This chain's CDR3 is CASSPGARETQYF. The CDR3 region has the DNA TGTGCCAGCAGTCCAGGGGCACGAGAGACCCAGTACTTC. This rearrangement joins TRBV5-6 to TRBJ2-5; possibly TRBD1 for D (6 bases). There are 13 residues in the CDR3. V dropped 5 bases and J dropped 4 bases, with 12 bases sitting between them. The germline CDR1 and CDR2 sequences are SGHDT and YYEEEE.

This clone was recorded once. The chain has TRBV10-3 and TRBJ2-5, with D possibly being TRBD1 (6 bases). CDR3 length equals 12 residues. Trimming removed 4 bases at V and 4 bases at J, with 7 bases between. CDR1 ENHRY and CDR2 SYGVKD come from the germline V gene. For the CDR3, the DNA is TGTGCCATCAGTGGAGGGGGAGAGACCCAGTACTTC. Encoded protein: CAISGGGETQYF.

The chain links TRBV12-3 or TRBV12-4 to TRBJ2-7, with D tentatively TRBD1 (5 bases). This CDR3 has 13 amino acids. Trimming took 5 bases from V and 3 from J, leaving 11 bases between them. CDR3 in amino acids: CASSQGRGYEQYF. In DNA, the CDR3 is TGTGCCAGCAGTCAGGGCCGAGGCTACGAGCAGTACTTC.

The V and J genes are TRBV4-1 and TRBJ1-6; 7 nucleotides line up with TRBD1. J was trimmed by 5 bases and V by 5 bases; bases with no gene match: 6. The germline V gene encodes CDR1 MGHRA and CDR2 YSYEKL. The CDR3 spans 15 residues. The CDR3 sequence: CASSFTGADNSPLHF. DNA for the CDR3: TGCGCCAGCAGCTTTACAGGGGCGGATAATTCACCCCTCCACTTT.

The chain links TRBV25-1 to TRBJ2-2, with TRBD2 as a possible D gene (7 bases). Trimming took 3 bases from V and 6 from J, leaving 8 bases between them. The V gene's germline CDR1 is MGHDK and CDR2 SYGVNS. The CDR3 extends over 13 amino acids. This chain's CDR3 is CASSEGGPGELFF. The CDR3 bases are TGTGCCAGCAGTGAGGGGGGGCCCGGGGAGCTGTTTTTT. The full variable domain, with the rest looked up from reference TRBV25-1 and TRBJ2-2, is EADIYQTPRYLVIGTGKKITLECSQTMGHDKMYWYQQDPGMELHLIHYSYGVNSTEKGDLSSESTVSRIRTEHFPLTLESARPSHTSQYLCASSEGGPGELFFGEGSRLTVL.

The rearrangement links TRBV4-2 to TRBJ1-1; 7 positions agree with TRBD1. V shed 4 bases, J shed 8 bases, and the junction held 13 bases outside the gene matches. Germline CDR1 reads LGHNA; CDR2 reads YNFKEQ. The CDR3 consists of 15 residues. The CDR3 DNA sequence: TGTGCCAGCAGCCCGAGAACAGGGGCAACCTTGGAAGCTTTCTTT. Its protein is CASSPRTGATLEAFF.

In regard to this clone: Other DNA sequences within the sample encode an identical CDR3. The V call is TRBV11-1, the J call TRBJ1-1, with D uncertain. There are 11 residues in the CDR3. Trimming left V 3 bases short and J 3 bases short, with 2 bases between. Germline CDR1 is SGHAT and CDR2 is FQDESV (reference sequence). The CDR3 loop reads CASSLDTEAFF. The CDR3 coding sequence is TGTGCCAGCAGCTTGGACACTGAAGCTTTCTTT.